This passage covers 27 T cell receptor beta chains from one sample sequenced in a study of T cells after yellow fever vaccination. TCRdb re-called the 5' RACE reads with MiXCR, one entry per CDR3 protein. The sample includes 450,000 to 650,000 distinct CDR3 sequences, 21% of them seen just once. The starting material was PBMCs, obtained approximately 22 days after the first yellow fever vaccination. The receptors here all came from a young man who received the YFV17D yellow fever vaccine.

There are a few counts of this clonotype. The J gene is TRBJ1-1, the V gene TRBV5-1; D unresolved. There are 13 residues in the CDR3. V was trimmed by 0 bases and J by 6 bases, leaving 9 bases between them. Looked up from germline, CDR1 is SGHRS and CDR2 is YFSETQ. The chain's CDR3 is CASSLDGLSEAFF. The CDR3 DNA follows: TGCGCCAGCAGCTTGGATGGGTTATCTGAAGCTTTCTTT.

This clonotype appeared a few times. J is TRBJ1-5 and V is TRBV4-1; D remains ambiguous. The CDR3 runs 13 residues. Between the trimmed V and J ends, which lost 0 bases and 11 bases, there was a span of 11 bases. Germline lookup yields CDR1 MGHRA and CDR2 YSYEKL. CDR3 in amino acids: CASSQDWNGAQHF. The CDR3 DNA follows: TGCGCCAGCAGCCAAGATTGGAACGGGGCCCAGCATTTT.

This chain joins TRBV5-4 and TRBJ1-2, with TRBD1 identical over 7 bases. CDR3 length: 14 residues. J gave up 8 bases and V 1 base, and 8 bases lay outside the gene matches. The germline CDR1 and CDR2 sequences are SGHNT and YYREEE (reference sequence). In DNA, the CDR3 is TGTGCCAGCAGCTTGCCGCGACAGGGTCAAGGCTACACCTTC. This encodes CASSLPRQGQGYTF.

The rearrangement joins TRBV30 to TRBJ1-4; weak D call: TRBD1 (6 bases). Per the germline V gene, CDR1 is GTSNPN and CDR2 is SVGIG (reference sequence). CDR3 length: 13 amino acids. Trimming took 5 bases from V and 8 from J, leaving 15 bases between them. The CDR3 coding sequence is TGTGCCTGGGCACAGGGAAGTCAGGAAAAACTGTTTTTT. This codes for CAWAQGSQEKLFF.

V gene TRBV20-1 combines with J gene TRBJ2-7; D is possibly TRBD1 (5 bases). V shed 0 bases and J shed 7 bases, with 16 bases lying between them. CDR1 and CDR2 from the germline V gene are DFQATT and SNEGSKA (reference sequence). CDR3 length: 14 residues. CDR3: CSARDALGPGEQYF. In DNA, the CDR3 is TGCAGTGCTAGAGACGCCCTTGGACCAGGGGAGCAGTACTTC.

In DNA, the CDR3 is TGCAGTGCTAGGGACGGGGGCCACGAGCAGTACTTC. Protein: CSARDGGHEQYF. The V and J genes are TRBV20-1 and TRBJ2-7, with D possibly being TRBD1 or TRBD2 (6 bases each). The CDR3 is made up of 12 amino acids. V lost 3 bases and J lost 5, with 11 bases in between. Germline CDR1 reads DFQATT; CDR2 reads SNEGSKA (reference sequence).

This clonotype was found many times. V usage is TRBV24-1 and J usage is TRBJ2-6; D is unresolved. Deletions cut 7 bases from V and 4 bases from J, with 7 bases between. The CDR3 is 13 amino acids. Germline assignment: CDR1 KGHDR and CDR2 SFDVKD. This CDR3 reads CATSRTGANVLTF. The CDR3 DNA reads as TGTGCCACCAGCAGGACCGGGGCCAACGTCCTGACTTTC.

This clonotype was counted only a few times. V is TRBV24-1 and J is TRBJ2-1; no reliable D call. Germline V gene sequence: CDR1 KGHDR, CDR2 SFDVKD. The CDR3 extends over 15 amino acids. The ends were cut back, 1 base at V and 7 bases at J, with 13 bases in the middle. CDR3 coding DNA: TGTGCCACCAGTGATTTACGCGCCGCGCTAAATGAGCAGTTCTTC. It is translated as CATSDLRAALNEQFF.

The gene calls are TRBV3-1 and TRBJ2-3, with 10 bases aligning to TRBD2. V lost 3 bases and J lost 2; bases outside the gene matches: 5. The CDR3 spans 16 residues. Per germline, CDR1 LGHDT and CDR2 YNNKEL (reference sequence). The CDR3: CASSQVAGGFTDTQYF. As DNA, the CDR3 is TGTGCCAGCAGCCAGGTAGCGGGGGGCTTCACAGATACGCAGTATTTT.

The V call is TRBV12-3 or TRBV12-4, the J call TRBJ1-1, with 9 bases lining up with TRBD1. This CDR3 spans 15 amino acids. The V segment lost 4 bases and the J segment 3 bases; nucleotides outside the gene matches: 6. DNA of the CDR3: TGTGCCAGCAGTTGGGGGGACAGGGACTACACTGAAGCTTTCTTT. Translating gives CASSWGDRDYTEAFF.

This clonotype has more than one count but fewer than ten. V gene TRBV5-1 combines with J gene TRBJ2-3; perhaps TRBD2 as D (5 bases). Trimming stripped 0 bases from V and 6 bases from J, with 11 bases between. The CDR3 is 14 amino acids. Per germline, CDR1 SGHRS and CDR2 YFSETQ. CDR3: CASSLGAGGDTQYF. The CDR3 DNA reads as TGCGCCAGCAGCTTGGGGGCAGGCGGGGATACGCAGTATTTT.

This clonotype has more than one count but fewer than ten. The V call is TRBV24-1, the J call TRBJ2-5; D remains ambiguous. This CDR3 has 13 amino acids. Germline V gene lookup returns CDR1 KGHDR and CDR2 SFDVKD. The V end lost 8 bases, the J end lost 7 bases, and 16 bases lay between the germline ends. This CDR3 is CATKNDSERTQYF. The CDR3 nucleotides are TGTGCCACCAAGAACGACTCCGAGCGGACCCAGTACTTC.

The chain recombines TRBV4-3 with TRBJ1-2; the match to TRBD1 covers 8 bases. V dropped 0 bases and J dropped 6; count of bases not matched to a gene: 9. Germline V CDR1 and CDR2: LGHNA, YSLEER. The length of the CDR3 is 16 residues. DNA of the CDR3: TGCGCCAGCAGCCAAGAAGGCTTTCCAGGGGGCAATGGCTACACCTTC. Its translation: CASSQEGFPGGNGYTF.

CDR3 sequence (DNA): TGTGCCAGCAGTATTGATCCGATTGGAAACACCATATATTTT. Translating gives CASSIDPIGNTIYF. The genes are TRBV12-3 or TRBV12-4 and TRBJ1-3; D not resolved. The CDR3 is made up of 14 amino acids. The V and J ends lost 5 bases and 3 bases respectively, with 11 bases between them.

Here the CDR3 reads CASSPLRGRSHTEAFF. Written as DNA, the CDR3 is TGTGCCAGCAGTCCACTAAGGGGCAGGTCCCACACTGAAGCTTTCTTT. The J gene is TRBJ1-1, the V gene TRBV28; D possibly corresponds to TRBD1 (5 bases). Germline lookup yields CDR1 MDHEN and CDR2 SYDVKM. CDR3 length equals 16 residues. Trimming pared 5 bases from V and 3 bases from J, leaving 19 bases between.

For the CDR3, the DNA is TGTGCCAGCATTACTGGGAATCGGAGGCACACTGAAGCTTTCTTT. It specifies CASITGNRRHTEAFF. V is TRBV12-3 or TRBV12-4 and J is TRBJ1-1; D gene ambiguous. The germline V and J ends were trimmed by 7 bases and 3 bases, with 18 bases remaining between them. This CDR3 comprises 15 residues.

The sample holds a few counts of this clonotype. V is TRBV6-1 and J is TRBJ1-1; 11 nucleotides line up with TRBD1. This CDR3 has 16 residues. Trimming took 8 bases from V and 4 from J; bases not matched to a gene: 12. Germline CDR1 and CDR2: MNHNS and SASEGT. In nucleotides, the CDR3 is TGTGCCAGCGGTAGGACAGGGGGCGTCGTAGGCACTGAAGCTTTCTTT. Its translation is CASGRTGGVVGTEAFF.

This clonotype was found a few times. The rearrangement uses TRBV5-6 and TRBJ2-1, with a possible D match to TRBD2 (6 bases). The CDR3 is 14 residues long. V dropped 2 bases and J dropped 8 bases, with 14 bases sitting between them. Germline CDR1 is SGHDT and CDR2 is YYEEEE. The CDR3 region has the DNA TGTGCCAGCAGCTTCGGAGGGACGGGAGATGAGCAGTTCTTC. Amino acids: CASSFGGTGDEQFF.

The CDR3 DNA reads as TGTGCCAGCAGCTTATCAGACATCTCCTACAATGAGCAGTTCTTC. This codes for CASSLSDISYNEQFF. The chain recombines TRBV7-2 with TRBJ2-1; no definite D call. Germline V gene lookup returns CDR1 SGHTA and CDR2 FQGNSA. CDR3 length: 15 residues. V was trimmed by 2 bases and J by 0 bases, leaving 8 bases between them.

This clonotype was observed a handful of times. This chain uses TRBV6-1 with TRBJ1-1, with TRBD1 matching 9 bases. Trimming removed 3 bases from V and 6 bases from J; junction bases left unmatched: 2. CDR1 is MNHNS, CDR2 SASEGT, per germline. This CDR3 spans 13 amino acids. CDR3: CASSETGGSEAFF. CDR3 sequence (DNA): TGTGCCAGCAGTGAGACAGGGGGTTCTGAAGCTTTCTTT.

This sequence joins TRBV4-3 and TRBJ1-6, with D possibly matching TRBD1 (6 bases). V lost 4 bases to trimming and J lost 9 bases, with 16 bases between them. The V gene's germline CDR1 is LGHNA and CDR2 YSLEER. This CDR3 has 15 residues. The CDR3 here is CASSRRGGQGSPLHF. The CDR3 region has the DNA TGCGCCAGCAGCCGCCGAGGGGGTCAAGGTTCACCCCTCCACTTT.

Ten or more counts support this clonotype. The rearrangement links TRBV5-4 to TRBJ2-1; 12 bases map to TRBD2. This CDR3 contains 15 residues. Germline loops: CDR1 SGHNT, CDR2 YYREEE (reference sequence). Unmatched junction bases numbered 5, after V lost 4 bases and J lost 6 bases. The CDR3 DNA is TGTGCCAGCAGCCTGACTAGCGGGGGTTTCAATGAGCAGTTCTTC. Translated, it gives CASSLTSGGFNEQFF.

There are a few counts of this clonotype. This chain links TRBV6-2 or TRBV6-3 with TRBJ2-1; maybe TRBD1 (5 bases). From germline, CDR1 is MNHEY and CDR2 SVGEGT. V was shortened by 8 bases and J by 6 bases, with 14 bases between the two germline ends. This CDR3 is 13 amino acids long. The DNA for the CDR3 is TGTGCCAGCGAAAAGGGGATCAGCAATGAGCAGTTCTTC. As protein: CASEKGISNEQFF.

The chain employs TRBV11-3 and TRBJ2-1; D ambiguous. Between the trimmed V and J ends, which lost 5 bases and 2 bases, there was a span of 10 bases. The germline CDR1 and CDR2 sequences are SGHNT and YENEEA. The CDR3 has 14 amino acids. The CDR3: CASSHKSPYNEQFF. CDR3 sequence (DNA): TGTGCCAGCAGCCACAAATCCCCCTACAATGAGCAGTTCTTC. Looking up the rest from reference TRBV11-3 and TRBJ2-1 gives the full variable domain: EAGVVQSPRYKIIEKKQPVAFWCNPISGHNTLYWYLQNLGQGPELLIRYENEEAVDDSQLPKDRFSAERLKGVDSTLKIQPAELGDSAVYLCASSHKSPYNEQFFGPGTRLTVL.

This clonotype appeared a few times. The CDR3 spells CASSLAGTPPGELFF. The CDR3, as DNA: TGTGCCAGCAGCTTGGCCGGGACCCCCCCCGGGGAGCTGTTTTTT. This rearrangement joins TRBV5-4 to TRBJ2-2, with D perhaps being TRBD1 or TRBD2 (5 bases each). This CDR3 spans 15 amino acids. With 0 bases removed from V and 6 bases from J, the gap between germline ends came to 12 bases. Germline V gene data show CDR1 as SGHNT and CDR2 as YYREEE (reference sequence).

The genes are TRBV4-1 and TRBJ2-7, with a possible D match to TRBD2 (5 bases). Germline CDR1 and CDR2: MGHRA and YSYEKL. The V gene lost 5 bases and the J gene lost 5 bases, with 13 bases spanning the gap. The CDR3 extends over 13 amino acids. The CDR3 nucleotides are TGCGCCAGCAGCTCACTAGAATCCCACGAGCAGTACTTC. This sequence encodes CASSSLESHEQYF.

This clonotype was observed a few times. V and J are TRBV4-2 and TRBJ1-3; D gene unclear. V was pared by 0 bases and J by 9 bases, with 15 bases between. The CDR3 consists of 15 residues. Germline V gene sequence: CDR1 LGHNA, CDR2 YNFKEQ. The CDR3 DNA sequence: TGTGCCAGCAGCCAAGATGGGAGAGGTTGGTCCACCATATATTTT. Amino acid sequence: CASSQDGRGWSTIYF.